This T cell receptor (beta chain) came from a study of cytomegalovirus exposure and HLA in healthy donors. Regarding this clone: The antigen is unknown.

The PCR was carried out with 60 Vbeta primers and 13 Jbeta primers. Assay: immunoSEQ multiplex PCR; the TCRdb copy retains only in-frame clones and omits some. The repertoire holds over 65,000 clones, with roughly 78% as singletons. CDR3 length equals 14 residues. The V gene end was trimmed by 4 bases and the J gene end by 6 bases; junction bases not matched to a gene: 10. CDR1 SGDLS and CDR2 YYNGEE come from the germline V gene. Findings and limits, study-wide: Researchers reported in a later analysis that a missense DCLRE1C variant was tied to TCR beta V- and J-gene trimming.

The TCR sequence derives from a man aged 35 to 55 in good health and CMV-seronegative. Sequencing used PBMCs. The V and J genes are TRBV9 and TRBJ2-7; TRBD2 matches 7 bases. The DNA for the CDR3 is TGTGCCAGCAGCCTCTCAAATGGGGAGGGCGAGCAGTACTTC. Amino acid sequence: CASSLSNGEGEQYF.